This T cell receptor beta chain was recorded in a study of memory CD8 T cells in hepatitis C reinfection. Study summary: Samples at peak reinfection came 3 to 8 weeks post-detection. Findings of the study overall: Only five donors prevented definitive conclusions about public clonotypes.

V lost 5 bases and J 6 bases, leaving 8 bases between the germline ends. The CDR3 has 12 residues. Germline loops: CDR1 MNHEY, CDR2 SMNVEV (reference sequence). Time point denoted: peak reinfection, 3 to 8 weeks after reinfection detection. TCR sequencing was done directly ex vivo on sorted cells, without expansion in vitro. A couple of donors provided sorted CD3+ CD8+ CD45RO- naive CD8 T cells at all three reinfection time points. Measured with immunoSEQ multiplex PCR; TCRdb has only the in-frame clones, and not every one. The sample lists 35,000 to 50,000 clones, around nine tenths occurring once. Concerning this clone itself: Its antigen is undetermined.

This clonotype was obtained from a man younger than 35 with hepatitis C virus infection. The chain joins TRBV27 to TRBJ2-1; tentative D call: TRBD1 (6 bases). Sequenced material: naive CD8+ T cells sorted from blood. CDR3 amino acids: CASSQQGNEQFF. The CDR3 DNA follows: TGTGCCAGCAGTCAACAGGGCAATGAGCAGTTCTTC.